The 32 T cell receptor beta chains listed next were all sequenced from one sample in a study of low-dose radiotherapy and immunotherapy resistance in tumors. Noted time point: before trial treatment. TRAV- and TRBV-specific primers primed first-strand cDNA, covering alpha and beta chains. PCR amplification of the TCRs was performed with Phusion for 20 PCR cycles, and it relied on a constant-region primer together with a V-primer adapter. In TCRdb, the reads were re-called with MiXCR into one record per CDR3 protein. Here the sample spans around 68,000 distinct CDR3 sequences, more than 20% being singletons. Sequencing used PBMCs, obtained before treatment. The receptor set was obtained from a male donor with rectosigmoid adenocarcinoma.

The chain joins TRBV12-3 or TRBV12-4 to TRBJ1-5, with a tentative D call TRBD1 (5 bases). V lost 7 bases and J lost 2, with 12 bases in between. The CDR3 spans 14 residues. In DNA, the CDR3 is TGTGCCAGCACCCCCTCGGGGCGCAATCAGCCCCAGCATTTT. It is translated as CASTPSGRNQPQHF.

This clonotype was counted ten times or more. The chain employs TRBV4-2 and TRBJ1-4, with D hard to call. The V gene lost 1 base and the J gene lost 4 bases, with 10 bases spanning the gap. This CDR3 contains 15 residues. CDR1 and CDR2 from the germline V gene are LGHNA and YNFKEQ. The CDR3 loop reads CASSQADRYNEKLFF. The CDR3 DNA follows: TGTGCCAGCAGCCAAGCTGACCGATATAATGAAAAACTGTTTTTT.

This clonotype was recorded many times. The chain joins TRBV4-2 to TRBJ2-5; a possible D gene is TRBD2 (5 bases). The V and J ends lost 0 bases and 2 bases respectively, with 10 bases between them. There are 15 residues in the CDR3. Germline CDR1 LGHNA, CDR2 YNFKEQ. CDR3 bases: TGTGCCAGCAGCCAAGATCCACTAGTGCAAGAGACCCAGTACTTC. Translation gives CASSQDPLVQETQYF.

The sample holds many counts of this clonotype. The CDR3 spells CASSVGRGTYQETQYF. The CDR3 DNA sequence: TGCGCCAGCAGCGTCGGGCGGGGAACGTACCAAGAGACCCAGTACTTC. This chain links TRBV4-3 with TRBJ2-5; D is possibly TRBD2 (6 bases). Germline lookup yields CDR1 LGHNA and CDR2 YSLEER. The CDR3 totals 16 residues. Trimming removed 5 bases at V and 0 bases at J, with 16 bases between.

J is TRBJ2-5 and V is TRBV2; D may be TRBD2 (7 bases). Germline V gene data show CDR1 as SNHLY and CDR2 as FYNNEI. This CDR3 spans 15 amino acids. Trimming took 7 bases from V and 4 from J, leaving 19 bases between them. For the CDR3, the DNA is TGTGCCAGCACCCGTCAGGCGGGGGCTGGAGAGACCCAGTACTTC. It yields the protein CASTRQAGAGETQYF.

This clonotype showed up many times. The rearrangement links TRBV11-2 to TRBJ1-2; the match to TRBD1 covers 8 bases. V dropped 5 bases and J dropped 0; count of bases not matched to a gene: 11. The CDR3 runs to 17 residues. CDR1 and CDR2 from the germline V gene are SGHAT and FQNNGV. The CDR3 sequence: CASSPGTGWIANYGYTF. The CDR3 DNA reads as TGTGCCAGCAGCCCGGGGACAGGCTGGATTGCTAACTATGGCTACACCTTC.

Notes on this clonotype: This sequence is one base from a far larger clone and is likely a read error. CDR3 loop: CASNRVGGNEQFF. Here the CDR3 DNA reads TGTGCCAGCAATAGAGTGGGAGGGAATGAGCAGTTCTTC. The chain employs TRBV6-6 and TRBJ2-1, with 7 positions matching TRBD2. Trimming removed 7 bases from V and 7 bases from J; junction bases left unmatched: 7. Germline V gene data show CDR1 as MNHNY and CDR2 as SVGAGI (reference sequence). This CDR3 comprises 13 residues.

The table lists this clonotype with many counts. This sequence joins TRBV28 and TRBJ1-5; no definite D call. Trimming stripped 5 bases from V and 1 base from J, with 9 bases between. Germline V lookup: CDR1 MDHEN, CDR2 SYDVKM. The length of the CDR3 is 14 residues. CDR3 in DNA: TGTGCCAGCAGTGCCGGACGGAGCAATCAGCCCCAGCATTTT. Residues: CASSAGRSNQPQHF.

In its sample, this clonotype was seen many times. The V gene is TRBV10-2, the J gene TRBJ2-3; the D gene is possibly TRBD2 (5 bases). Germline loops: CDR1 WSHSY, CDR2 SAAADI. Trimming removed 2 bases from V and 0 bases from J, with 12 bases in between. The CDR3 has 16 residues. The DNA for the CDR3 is TGCGCCAGCAGTGAGCTGACTATACCTAGCACAGATACGCAGTATTTT. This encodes CASSELTIPSTDTQYF.

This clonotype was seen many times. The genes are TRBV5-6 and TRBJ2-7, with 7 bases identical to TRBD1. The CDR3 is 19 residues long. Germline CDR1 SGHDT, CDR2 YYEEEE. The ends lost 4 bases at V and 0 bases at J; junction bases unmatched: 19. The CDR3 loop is CASSSPGQLLAASSYEQYF. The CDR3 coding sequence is TGTGCCAGCAGCAGCCCGGGACAGCTACTCGCCGCCTCCTCCTACGAGCAGTACTTC.

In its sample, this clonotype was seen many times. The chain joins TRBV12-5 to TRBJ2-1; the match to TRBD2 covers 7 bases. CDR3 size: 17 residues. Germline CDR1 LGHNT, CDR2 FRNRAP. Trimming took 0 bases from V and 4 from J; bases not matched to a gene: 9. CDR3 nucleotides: TGTGCTAGTGGTTTGGTACTGAGGGAGGGTGGGTACAATGAGCAGTTCTTC. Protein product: CASGLVLREGGYNEQFF.

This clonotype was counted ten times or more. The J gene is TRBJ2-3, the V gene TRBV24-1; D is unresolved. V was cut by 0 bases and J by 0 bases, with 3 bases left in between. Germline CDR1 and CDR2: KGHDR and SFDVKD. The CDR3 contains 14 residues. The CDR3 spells CATSDLRSTDTQYF. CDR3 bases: TGTGCCACCAGTGATTTGCGGAGCACAGATACGCAGTATTTT.

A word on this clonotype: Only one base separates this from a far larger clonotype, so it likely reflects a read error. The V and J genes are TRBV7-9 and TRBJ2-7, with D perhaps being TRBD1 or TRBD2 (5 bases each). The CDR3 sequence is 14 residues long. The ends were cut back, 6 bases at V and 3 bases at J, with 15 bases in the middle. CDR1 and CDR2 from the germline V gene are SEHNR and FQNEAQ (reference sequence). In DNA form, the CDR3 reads TGTGCCAGCAGTTCCGGGACCCAGGACTACGAGCAGTACTTC. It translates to CASSSGTQDYEQYF.

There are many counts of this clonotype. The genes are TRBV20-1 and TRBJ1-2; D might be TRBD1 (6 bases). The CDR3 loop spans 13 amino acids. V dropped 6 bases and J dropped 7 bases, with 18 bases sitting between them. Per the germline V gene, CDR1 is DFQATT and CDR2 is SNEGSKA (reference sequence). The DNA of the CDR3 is TGCAGTGCCCACCCACGGGGGGCGCCTGGCTACACCTTC. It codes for CSAHPRGAPGYTF.

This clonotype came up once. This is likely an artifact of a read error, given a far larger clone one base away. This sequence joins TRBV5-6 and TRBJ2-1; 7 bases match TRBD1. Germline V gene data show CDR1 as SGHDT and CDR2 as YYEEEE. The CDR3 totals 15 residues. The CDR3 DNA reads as TGTGCCAGCAGCTCGAGACAGGGAAGAATCAATGAGAAGTTCTTC. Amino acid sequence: CASSSRQGRINEKFF.

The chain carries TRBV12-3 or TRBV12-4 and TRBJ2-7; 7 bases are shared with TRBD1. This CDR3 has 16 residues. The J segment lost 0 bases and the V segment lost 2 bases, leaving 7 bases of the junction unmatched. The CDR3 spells CASSLFGTEPSYEQYF. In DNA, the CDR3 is TGTGCCAGCAGTTTATTCGGGACAGAGCCCTCCTACGAGCAGTACTTC.

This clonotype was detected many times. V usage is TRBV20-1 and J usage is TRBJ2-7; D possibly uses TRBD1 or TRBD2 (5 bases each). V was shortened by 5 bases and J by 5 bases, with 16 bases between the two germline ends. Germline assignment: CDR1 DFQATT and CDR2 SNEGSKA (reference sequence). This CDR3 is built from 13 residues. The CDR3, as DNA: TGCAGTGCTCCAGGGACGGGAACACACGAGCAGTACTTC. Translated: CSAPGTGTHEQYF.

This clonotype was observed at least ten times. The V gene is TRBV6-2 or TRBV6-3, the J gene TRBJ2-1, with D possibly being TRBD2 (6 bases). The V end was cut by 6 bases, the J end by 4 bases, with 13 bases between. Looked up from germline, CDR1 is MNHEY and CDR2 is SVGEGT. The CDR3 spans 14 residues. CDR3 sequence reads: CASSPGTSYNEQFF. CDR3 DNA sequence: TGTGCCAGCAGCCCCGGGACTTCTTACAATGAGCAGTTCTTC.

The CDR3 DNA follows: TGTGCCAGCAGCTCTCAGGTAAAGAGTGAAGCTTTCTTT. Translated, it gives CASSSQVKSEAFF. The genes are TRBV7-3 and TRBJ1-1; D unclear. The CDR3 consists of 13 residues. CDR1 and CDR2 (germline): SGHTA, FQGTGA. V was cut by 4 bases and J by 7 bases, with 13 bases left in between.

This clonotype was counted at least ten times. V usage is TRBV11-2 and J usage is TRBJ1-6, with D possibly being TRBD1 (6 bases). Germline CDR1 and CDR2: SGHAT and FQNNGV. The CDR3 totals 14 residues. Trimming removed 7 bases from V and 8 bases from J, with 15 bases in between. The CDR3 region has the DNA TGTGCCAGCACCCGTTTAGGGGGAGATTCACCCCTCCACTTT. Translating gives CASTRLGGDSPLHF.

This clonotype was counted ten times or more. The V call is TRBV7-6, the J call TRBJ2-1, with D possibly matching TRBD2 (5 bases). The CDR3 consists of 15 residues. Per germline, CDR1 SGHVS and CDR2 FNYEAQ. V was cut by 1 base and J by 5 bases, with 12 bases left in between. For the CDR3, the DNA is TGTGCCAGCAGCTTAGGTCACGGGGTTGACAATGAGCAGTTCTTC. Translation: CASSLGHGVDNEQFF.

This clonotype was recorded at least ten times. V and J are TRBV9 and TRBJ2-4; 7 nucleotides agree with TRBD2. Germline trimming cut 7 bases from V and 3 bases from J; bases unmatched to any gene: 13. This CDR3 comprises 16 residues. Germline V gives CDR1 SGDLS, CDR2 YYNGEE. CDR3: CASPPGPGGDKNIQYF. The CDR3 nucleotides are TGTGCCAGCCCCCCGGGCCCGGGGGGAGACAAAAACATTCAGTACTTC. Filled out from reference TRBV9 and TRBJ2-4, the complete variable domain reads DSGVTQTPKHLITATGQRVTLRCSPRSGDLSVYWYQQSLDQGLQFLIQYYNGEERAKGNILERFSAQQFPDLHSELNLSSLELGDSALYFCASPPGPGGDKNIQYFGAGTRLSVL.

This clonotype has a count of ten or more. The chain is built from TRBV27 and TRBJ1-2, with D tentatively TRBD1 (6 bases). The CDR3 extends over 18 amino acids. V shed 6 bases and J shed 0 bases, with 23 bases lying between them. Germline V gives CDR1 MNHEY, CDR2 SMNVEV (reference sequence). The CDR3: CASRGLGDRGATNYGYTF. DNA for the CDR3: TGTGCCAGCAGGGGGCTTGGTGATAGGGGGGCCACTAACTATGGCTACACCTTC.

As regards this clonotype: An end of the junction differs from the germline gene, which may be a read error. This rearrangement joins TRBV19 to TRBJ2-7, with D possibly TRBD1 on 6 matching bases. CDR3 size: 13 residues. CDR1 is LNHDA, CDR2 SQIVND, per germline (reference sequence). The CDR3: CASSSTADQGPSW. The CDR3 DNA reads TGTGCCAGTAGTAGCACCGCGGACCAGGGGCCCTCGTGG.

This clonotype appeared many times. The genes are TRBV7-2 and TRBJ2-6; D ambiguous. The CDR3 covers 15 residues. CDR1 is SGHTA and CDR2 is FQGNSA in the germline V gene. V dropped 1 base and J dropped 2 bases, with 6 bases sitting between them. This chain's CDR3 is CASSLGQTGANVLTF. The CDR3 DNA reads TGTGCCAGCAGCTTAGGCCAGACTGGGGCCAACGTCCTGACTTTC.

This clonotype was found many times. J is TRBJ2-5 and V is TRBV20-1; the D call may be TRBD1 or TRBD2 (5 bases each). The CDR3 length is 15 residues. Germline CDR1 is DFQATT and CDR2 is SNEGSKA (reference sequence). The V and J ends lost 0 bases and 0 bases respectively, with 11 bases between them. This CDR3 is CSARDFGTDQETQYF. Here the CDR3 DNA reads TGCAGTGCTAGAGATTTCGGGACGGACCAAGAGACCCAGTACTTC.

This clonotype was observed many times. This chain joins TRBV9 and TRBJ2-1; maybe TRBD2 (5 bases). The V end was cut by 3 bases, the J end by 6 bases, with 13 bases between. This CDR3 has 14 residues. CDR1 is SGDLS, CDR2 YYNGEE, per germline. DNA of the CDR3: TGTGCCAGCAGCGATCTACTAGAGACCAATGAGCAGTTCTTC. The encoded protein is CASSDLLETNEQFF.

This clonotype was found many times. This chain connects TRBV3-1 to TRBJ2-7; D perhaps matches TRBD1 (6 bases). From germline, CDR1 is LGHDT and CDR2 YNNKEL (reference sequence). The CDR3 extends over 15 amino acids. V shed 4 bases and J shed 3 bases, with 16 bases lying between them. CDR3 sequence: CASSLLLGQIYEQYF. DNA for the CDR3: TGTGCCAGCAGCCTCCTTTTAGGACAGATCTACGAGCAGTACTTC.

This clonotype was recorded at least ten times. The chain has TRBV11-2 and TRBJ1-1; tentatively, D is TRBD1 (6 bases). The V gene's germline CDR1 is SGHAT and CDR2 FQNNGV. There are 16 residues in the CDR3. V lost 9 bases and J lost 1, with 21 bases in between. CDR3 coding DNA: TGTGCCAGTACAAATAAAGATGGACAGCAGAACACTGAAGCTTTCTTT. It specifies CASTNKDGQQNTEAFF.

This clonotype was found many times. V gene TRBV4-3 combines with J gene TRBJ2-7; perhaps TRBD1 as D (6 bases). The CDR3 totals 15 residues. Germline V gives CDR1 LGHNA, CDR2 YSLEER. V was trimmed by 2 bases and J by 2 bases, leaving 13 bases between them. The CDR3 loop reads CASSQNRVPPYEQYF. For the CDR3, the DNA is TGCGCCAGCAGCCAAAACAGGGTTCCCCCCTACGAGCAGTACTTC.

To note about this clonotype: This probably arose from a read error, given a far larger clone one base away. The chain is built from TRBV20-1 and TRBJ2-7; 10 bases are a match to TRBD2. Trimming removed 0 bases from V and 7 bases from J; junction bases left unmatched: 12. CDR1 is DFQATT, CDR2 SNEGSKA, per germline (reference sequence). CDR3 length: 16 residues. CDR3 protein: CSARDRSSGSIYEQYF. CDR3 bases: TGCAGTGCTAGAGATCGGTCTAGCGGGAGTATCTATGAGCAGTACTTC.

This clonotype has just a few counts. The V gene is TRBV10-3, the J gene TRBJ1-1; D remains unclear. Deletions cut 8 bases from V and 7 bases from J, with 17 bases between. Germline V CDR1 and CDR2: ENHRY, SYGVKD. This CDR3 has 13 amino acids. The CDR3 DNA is TGTGCCATCGGTAGCCCAGCCAGAATTGAAGCTTTCTTT. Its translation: CAIGSPARIEAFF.